The rows below give T cell receptor beta chains drawn from one sample of a study of OX40 agonist ivuxolimab in advanced cancers. The method was immunoSEQ multiplex PCR; TCRdb's version includes in-frame clones alone and lacks a portion of them. The sample yields about 75,000 clones, around 86% seen once. Here the sequenced sample was CD4+ or CD8+ T cells sorted from blood, taken in a trial of the OX40 agonist ivuxolimab. The receptors here all came from an adult with an advanced solid tumor such as melanoma, head and neck, liver or kidney cancer. CDR3s include the opening cysteine and the closing phenylalanine or tryptophan.

j_gene: TRBJ2-2; v_gene: TRBV9; CDR3aa: CASSVTSRRTTSGELFF
j_gene: TRBJ1-3; v_gene: TRBV5-4; CDR3aa: CASSSGRAGQNSGNTIYF
j_gene: TRBJ1-2; v_gene: TRBV6-1; CDR3aa: CASREGGRGYTF
j_gene: TRBJ2-3; v_gene: TRBV19; CDR3aa: CASSWGQGSDTQYF
j_gene: TRBJ2-7; v_gene: TRBV12-5; CDR3aa: CASALGATYEQYF
j_gene: TRBJ2-1; v_gene: TRBV7-8; CDR3aa: CASSLGWSSYNEQFF
j_gene: TRBJ2-5; v_gene: TRBV30; CDR3aa: CAWKNREETQYF
j_gene: TRBJ2-3; v_gene: TRBV12-5; CDR3aa: CASAPDYRGTDTQYF
j_gene: TRBJ1-1; v_gene: TRBV27; CDR3aa: CASSLVTGTEAFF
j_gene: TRBJ1-4; v_gene: TRBV30; CDR3aa: CAWTTVSNEKLFF
j_gene: TRBJ2-1; v_gene: TRBV29-1; CDR3aa: CSVLLREGRGLNEQFF
j_gene: TRBJ2-2; v_gene: TRBV5-1; CDR3aa: CASSKDRVPTGELFF
j_gene: TRBJ2-5; v_gene: TRBV2; CDR3aa: CASTGQGVQETQYF
j_gene: TRBJ1-4; v_gene: TRBV6-5; CDR3aa: CASGSGATNEKLFF
j_gene: TRBJ1-1; v_gene: TRBV6-6; CDR3aa: CASSWVGGRNTEAFF
j_gene: TRBJ2-3; v_gene: TRBV7-3; CDR3aa: CASSLKPNTQYF
j_gene: TRBJ1-2; v_gene: TRBV10-3; CDR3aa: CAISESTAYSPSNYGYTF
j_gene: TRBJ1-6; v_gene: TRBV5-1; CDR3aa: CASSLASGQGESLHF
j_gene: TRBJ1-3; v_gene: TRBV30; CDR3aa: CAWSTLGGNTIYF
j_gene: TRBJ2-2; v_gene: TRBV7-2; CDR3aa: CASSSQGAGTGELFF
j_gene: TRBJ1-5; v_gene: TRBV6-5; CDR3aa: CASSSAGAQPQHF
j_gene: TRBJ2-7; v_gene: TRBV28; CDR3aa: CASSRQGSYEQYF
j_gene: TRBJ1-1; v_gene: TRBV11-3; CDR3aa: CASSPGGGGNTEAFF
j_gene: TRBJ2-1; v_gene: TRBV7-3; CDR3aa: CASSVGLHNEQFF
j_gene: TRBJ1-2; v_gene: TRBV4-1; CDR3aa: CASSQREYGYTF
j_gene: TRBJ2-5; v_gene: TRBV14; CDR3aa: CASSRGQGRETQYF
j_gene: TRBJ2-3; v_gene: TRBV4-3; CDR3aa: CASRRTLDRADTQYF
j_gene: TRBJ1-1; v_gene: TRBV9; CDR3aa: CASSDPWNTEAFF
j_gene: TRBJ1-5; v_gene: TRBV28; CDR3aa: CASSLSADYQPQHF
j_gene: TRBJ1-2; v_gene: TRBV7-9; CDR3aa: CASSPGTGDYGYTF
j_gene: TRBJ1-1; v_gene: TRBV2; CDR3aa: CASRGQPNTEAFF
j_gene: TRBJ1-4; v_gene: TRBV5-5; CDR3aa: CASSPGTGVVTNEKLFF
j_gene: TRBJ1-6; v_gene: TRBV27; CDR3aa: CASRIQGPNSPLHF
j_gene: TRBJ1-2; v_gene: TRBV7-2; CDR3aa: CASSFSGTSNYGYTF
j_gene: TRBJ1-2; v_gene: TRBV19; CDR3aa: CASGDRGDYGYTF
j_gene: TRBJ1-1; v_gene: TRBV5-4; CDR3aa: CASSLGGKGGNTEAFF